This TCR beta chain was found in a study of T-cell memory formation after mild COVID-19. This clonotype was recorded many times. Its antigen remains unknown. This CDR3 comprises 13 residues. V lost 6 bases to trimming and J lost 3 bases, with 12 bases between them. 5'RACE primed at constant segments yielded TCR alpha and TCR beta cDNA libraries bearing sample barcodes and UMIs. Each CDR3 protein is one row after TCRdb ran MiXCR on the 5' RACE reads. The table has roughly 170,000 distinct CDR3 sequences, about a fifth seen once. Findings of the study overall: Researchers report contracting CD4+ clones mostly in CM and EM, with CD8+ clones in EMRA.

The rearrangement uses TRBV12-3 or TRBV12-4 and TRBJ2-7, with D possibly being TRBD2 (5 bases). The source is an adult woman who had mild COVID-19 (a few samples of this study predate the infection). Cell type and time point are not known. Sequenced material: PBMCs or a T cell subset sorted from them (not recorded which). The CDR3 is CASSLGRGYEQYF. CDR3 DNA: TGTGCCAGCAGCCTAGGACGGGGCTACGAGCAGTACTTC.